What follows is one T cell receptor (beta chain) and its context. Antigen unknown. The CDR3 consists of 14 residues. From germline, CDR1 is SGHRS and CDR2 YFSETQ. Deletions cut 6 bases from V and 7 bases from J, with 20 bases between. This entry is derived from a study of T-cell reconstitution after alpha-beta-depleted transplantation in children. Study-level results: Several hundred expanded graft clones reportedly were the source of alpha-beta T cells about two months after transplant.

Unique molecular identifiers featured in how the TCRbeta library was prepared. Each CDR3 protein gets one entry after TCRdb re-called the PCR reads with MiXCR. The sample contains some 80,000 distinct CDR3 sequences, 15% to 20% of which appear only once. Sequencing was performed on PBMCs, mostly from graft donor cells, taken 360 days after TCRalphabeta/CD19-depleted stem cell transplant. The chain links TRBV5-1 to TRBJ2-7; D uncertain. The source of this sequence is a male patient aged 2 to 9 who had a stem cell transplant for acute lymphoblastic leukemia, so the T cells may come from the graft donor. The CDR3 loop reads CASTTDGTTWEQYF. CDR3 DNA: TGCGCCAGCACAACAGATGGTACTACTTGGGAGCAGTACTTC.